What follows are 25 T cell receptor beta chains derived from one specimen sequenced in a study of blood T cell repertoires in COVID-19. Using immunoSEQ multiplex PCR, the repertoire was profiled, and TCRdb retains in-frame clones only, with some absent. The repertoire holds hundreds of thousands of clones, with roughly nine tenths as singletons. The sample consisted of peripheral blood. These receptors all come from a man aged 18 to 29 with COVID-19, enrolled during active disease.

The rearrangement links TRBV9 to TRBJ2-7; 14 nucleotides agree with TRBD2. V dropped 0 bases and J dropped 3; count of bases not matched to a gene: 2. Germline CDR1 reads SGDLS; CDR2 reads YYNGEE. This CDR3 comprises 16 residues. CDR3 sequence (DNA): TGTGCCAGCAGCGTAGCAGGGACTAGCGGGAGCTACGAGCAGTACTTC. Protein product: CASSVAGTSGSYEQYF.

The CDR3 DNA is TGTGCCAGCAGCTTGGAGGACGTTTACGAGCAGTACTTC. It is translated as CASSLEDVYEQYF. The chain has TRBV11-2 and TRBJ2-7, with D possibly matching TRBD2 (5 bases). With 3 bases removed from V and 4 bases from J, the gap between germline ends came to 10 bases. The germline CDR1 and CDR2 sequences are SGHAT and FQNNGV. This CDR3 spans 13 amino acids.

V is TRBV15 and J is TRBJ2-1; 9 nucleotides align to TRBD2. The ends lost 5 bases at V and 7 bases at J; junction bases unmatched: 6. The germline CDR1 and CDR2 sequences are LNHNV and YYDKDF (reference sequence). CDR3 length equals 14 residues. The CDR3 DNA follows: TGTGCCACCAGCTCGGCGGGAGGGGCAAATGAGCAGTTCTTC. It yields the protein CATSSAGGANEQFF.

CDR3 amino acids: CASSYNRDQPQHF. CDR3 nucleotides: TGTGCCAGCAGCTATAACAGGGATCAGCCCCAGCATTTT. The rearrangement links TRBV11-2 to TRBJ1-5; possibly TRBD1 for D (6 bases). Trimming shortened V by 4 bases and J by 5 bases, and 9 bases separated the two germline ends. This CDR3 is 13 amino acids long. The V gene's germline CDR1 is SGHAT and CDR2 FQNNGV.

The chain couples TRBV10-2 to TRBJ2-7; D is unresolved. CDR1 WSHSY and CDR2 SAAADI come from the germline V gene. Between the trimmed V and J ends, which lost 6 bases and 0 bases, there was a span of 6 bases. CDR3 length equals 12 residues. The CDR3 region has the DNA TGCGCCAGCAGCCTCAGCTCCTACGAGCAGTACTTC. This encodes CASSLSSYEQYF.

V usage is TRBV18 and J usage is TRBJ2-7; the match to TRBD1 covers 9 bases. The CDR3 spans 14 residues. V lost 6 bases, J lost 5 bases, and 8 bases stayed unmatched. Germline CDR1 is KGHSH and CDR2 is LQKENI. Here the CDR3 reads CASSQGTGSDEQYF. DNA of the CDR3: TGTGCCAGCTCGCAAGGGACAGGGTCCGACGAGCAGTACTTC.

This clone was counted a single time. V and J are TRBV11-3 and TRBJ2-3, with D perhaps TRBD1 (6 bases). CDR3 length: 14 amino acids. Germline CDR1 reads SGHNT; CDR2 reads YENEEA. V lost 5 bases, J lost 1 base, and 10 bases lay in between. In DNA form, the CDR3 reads TGTGCCAGCAGCATCAGGGGAGGCACAGATACGCAGTATTTT. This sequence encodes CASSIRGGTDTQYF.

The CDR3 region has the DNA TGTGCCAGCAAGCCCAAGGGGTCCTATGGCTACACCTTC. The encoded protein is CASKPKGSYGYTF. This chain uses TRBV12-3 or TRBV12-4 with TRBJ1-2, with D possibly matching TRBD1 (5 bases). This CDR3 is built from 13 residues. Trimming pared 7 bases from V and 4 bases from J, leaving 13 bases between.

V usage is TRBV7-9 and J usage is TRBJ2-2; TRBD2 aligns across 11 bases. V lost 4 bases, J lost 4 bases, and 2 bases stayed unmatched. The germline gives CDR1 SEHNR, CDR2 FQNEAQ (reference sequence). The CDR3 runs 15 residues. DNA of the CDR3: TGTGCCAGCAGCTCAGGACTAGCGGGCACCGGGGAGCTGTTTTTT. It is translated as CASSSGLAGTGELFF.

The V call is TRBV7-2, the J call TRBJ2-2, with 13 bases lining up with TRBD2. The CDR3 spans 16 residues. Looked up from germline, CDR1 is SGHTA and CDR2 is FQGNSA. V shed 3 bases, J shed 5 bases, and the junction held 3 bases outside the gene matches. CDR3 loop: CASSFGLAGVTGELFF. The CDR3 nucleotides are TGTGCCAGCAGCTTTGGACTAGCGGGAGTAACCGGGGAGCTGTTTTTT.

The CDR3 region is CASSSGLAGNIQYF. DNA of the CDR3: TGTGCCAGCAGCTCAGGACTAGCGGGAAACATTCAGTACTTC. V and J are TRBV7-9 and TRBJ2-4; 11 bases map to TRBD2. With 4 bases clipped from V and 6 bases from J, the junction kept 2 bases outside the gene matches. Germline lookup yields CDR1 SEHNR and CDR2 FQNEAQ (reference sequence). This CDR3 spans 14 amino acids. The complete variable domain, with remaining parts taken from reference TRBV7-9 and TRBJ2-4, reads DTGVSQNPRHKITKRGQNVTFRCDPISEHNRLYWYRQTLGQGPEFLTYFQNEAQLEKSRLLSDRFSAERPKGSFSTLEIQRTEQGDSAMYLCASSSGLAGNIQYFGAGTRLSVL.

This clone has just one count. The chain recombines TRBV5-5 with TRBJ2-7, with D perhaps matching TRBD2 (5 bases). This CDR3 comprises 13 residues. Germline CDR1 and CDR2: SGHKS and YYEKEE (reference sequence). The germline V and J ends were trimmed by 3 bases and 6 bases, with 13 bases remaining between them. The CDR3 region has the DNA TGTGCCAGCAGCTCTGGGAGAGTGCTCGAGCAGTACTTC. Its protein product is CASSSGRVLEQYF.

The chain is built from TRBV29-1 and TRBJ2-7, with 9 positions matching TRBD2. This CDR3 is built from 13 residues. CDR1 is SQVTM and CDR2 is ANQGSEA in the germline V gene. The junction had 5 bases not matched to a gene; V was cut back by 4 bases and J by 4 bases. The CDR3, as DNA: TGCAGCGTTGCAGAGCGGGGGGATTACGAGCAGTACTTC. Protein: CSVAERGDYEQYF.

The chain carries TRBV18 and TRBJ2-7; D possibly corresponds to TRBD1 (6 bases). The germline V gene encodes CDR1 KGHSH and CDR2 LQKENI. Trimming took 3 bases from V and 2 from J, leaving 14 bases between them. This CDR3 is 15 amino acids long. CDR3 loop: CASSPYKTGPYEQYF. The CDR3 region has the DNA TGTGCCAGCTCACCCTACAAAACAGGGCCCTACGAGCAGTACTTC.

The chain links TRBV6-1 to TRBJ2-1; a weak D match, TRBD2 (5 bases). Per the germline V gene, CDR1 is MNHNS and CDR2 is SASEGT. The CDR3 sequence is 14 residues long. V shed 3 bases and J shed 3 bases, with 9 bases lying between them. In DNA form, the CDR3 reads TGTGCCAGCAGTGATCTCGGGATCTACAATGAGCAGTTCTTC. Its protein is CASSDLGIYNEQFF.

The CDR3 protein is CASSLDRGDEQYF. DNA for the CDR3: TGTGCCAGCAGCTTGGACCGAGGTGACGAGCAGTACTTC. V gene TRBV5-6 combines with J gene TRBJ2-7; no clear D gene. Germline CDR1 reads SGHDT; CDR2 reads YYEEEE. Trimming stripped 0 bases from V and 5 bases from J, with 9 bases between. The CDR3 is made up of 13 amino acids.

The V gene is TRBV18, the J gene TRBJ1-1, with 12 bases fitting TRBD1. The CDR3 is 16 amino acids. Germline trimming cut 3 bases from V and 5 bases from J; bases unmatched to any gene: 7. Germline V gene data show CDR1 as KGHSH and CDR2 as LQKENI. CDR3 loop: CASSPRDRGRGTEAFF. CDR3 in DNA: TGTGCCAGCTCACCGAGGGACAGGGGGCGAGGAACTGAAGCTTTCTTT. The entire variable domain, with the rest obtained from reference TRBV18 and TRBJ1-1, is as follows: NAGVMQNPRHLVRRRGQEARLRCSPMKGHSHVYWYRQLPEEGLKFMVYLQKENIIDESGMPKERFSAEFPKEGPSILRIQQVVRGDSAAYFCASSPRDRGRGTEAFFGQGTRLTVV.

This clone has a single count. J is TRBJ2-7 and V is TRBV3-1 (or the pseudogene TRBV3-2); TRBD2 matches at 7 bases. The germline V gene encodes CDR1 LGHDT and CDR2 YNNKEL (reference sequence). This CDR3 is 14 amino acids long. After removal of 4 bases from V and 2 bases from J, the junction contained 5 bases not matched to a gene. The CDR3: CASSPQRGAYEQYF. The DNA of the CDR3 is TGTGCCAGCAGCCCCCAGCGGGGAGCCTACGAGCAGTACTTC.

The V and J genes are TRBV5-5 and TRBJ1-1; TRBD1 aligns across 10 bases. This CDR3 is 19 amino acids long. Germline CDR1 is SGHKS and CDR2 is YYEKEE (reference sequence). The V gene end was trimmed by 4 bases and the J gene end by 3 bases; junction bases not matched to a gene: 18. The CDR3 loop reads CASSSRDRGLSGSYTEAFF. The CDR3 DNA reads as TGTGCCAGCAGCAGCCGGGACAGGGGACTATCCGGTTCATACACTGAAGCTTTCTTT.

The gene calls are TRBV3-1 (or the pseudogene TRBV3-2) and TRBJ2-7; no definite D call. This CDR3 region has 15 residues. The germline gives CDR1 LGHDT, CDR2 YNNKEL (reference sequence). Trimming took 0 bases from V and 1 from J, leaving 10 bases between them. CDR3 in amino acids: CASSQDSYGSYEQYF. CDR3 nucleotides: TGTGCCAGCAGCCAAGATAGCTATGGGTCCTACGAGCAGTACTTC.

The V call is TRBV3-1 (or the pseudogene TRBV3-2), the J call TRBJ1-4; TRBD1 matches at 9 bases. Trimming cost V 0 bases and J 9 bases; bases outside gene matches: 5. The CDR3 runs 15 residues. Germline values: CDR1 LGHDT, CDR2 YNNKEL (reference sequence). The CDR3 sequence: CASSQDGDRVKKLFF. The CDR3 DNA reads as TGTGCCAGCAGCCAAGATGGGGACAGGGTGAAAAAACTGTTTTTT.

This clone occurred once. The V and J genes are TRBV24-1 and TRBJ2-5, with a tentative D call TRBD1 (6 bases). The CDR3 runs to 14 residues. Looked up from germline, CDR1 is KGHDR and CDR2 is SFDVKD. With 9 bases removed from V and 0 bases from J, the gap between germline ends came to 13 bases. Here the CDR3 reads CATQGLGYQETQYF. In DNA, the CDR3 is TGTGCCACCCAGGGGCTAGGATACCAAGAGACCCAGTACTTC.

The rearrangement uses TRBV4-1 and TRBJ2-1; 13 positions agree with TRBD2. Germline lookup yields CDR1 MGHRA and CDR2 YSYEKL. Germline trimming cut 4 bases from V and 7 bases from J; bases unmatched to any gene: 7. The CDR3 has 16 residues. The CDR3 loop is CASSPRTSGGSNEQFF. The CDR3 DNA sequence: TGCGCCAGCAGCCCAAGGACTAGCGGGGGATCGAATGAGCAGTTCTTC.

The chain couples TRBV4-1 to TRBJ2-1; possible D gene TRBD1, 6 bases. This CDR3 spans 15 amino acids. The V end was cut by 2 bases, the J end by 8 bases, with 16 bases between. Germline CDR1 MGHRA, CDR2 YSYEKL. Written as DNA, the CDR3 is TGCGCCAGCAGCCAATTGGAAACAGGGTACGATGAGCAGTTCTTC. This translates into CASSQLETGYDEQFF.

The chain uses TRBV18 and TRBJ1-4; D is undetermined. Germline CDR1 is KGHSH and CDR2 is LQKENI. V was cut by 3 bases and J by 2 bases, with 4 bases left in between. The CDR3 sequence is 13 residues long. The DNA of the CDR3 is TGTGCCAGCTCACCGTATACTAATGAAAAACTGTTTTTT. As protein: CASSPYTNEKLFF.